One sample yielded the 29 T cell receptor beta chains listed below, sequenced in a study of vaccination effects on CD4 cells after COVID-19. Sequencing was preceded by expansion of antigen-specific CD4+ T cells with viral peptide pools in the ViraFEST assay. At the end of around 11 days of culture, CD4+ T cells were isolated. Vaccination of participants consisted of two doses of either the BNT162b2 or mRNA-1273 vaccine. Sequencing used immunoSEQ multiplex PCR; TCRdb keeps in-frame clones, though not all of them. The data contain about 46,000 clones, under 85% of them singletons. Their specific antigens are unknown. The input for sequencing was CD4+ T cells from PBMCs cultured with HCoV-OC43 spike peptides, taken after COVID-19 vaccination. Subset indicated: HCoV-OC43 spike overlapping peptide pool stimulation. These receptors were collected from a human donor who received a COVID-19 vaccine.

This clone was detected only a few times. This chain uses TRBV7-9 with TRBJ2-2; D call uncertain. Germline CDR1 SEHNR, CDR2 FQNEAQ (reference sequence). Trimming cost V 3 bases and J 2 bases, with 10 bases left between them. The CDR3 runs to 15 residues. CDR3 region: CASSFRTGNTGELFF. In DNA form, the CDR3 reads TGTGCCAGCAGCTTCCGTACGGGCAACACCGGGGAGCTGTTTTTT.

This rearrangement joins TRBV7-9 to TRBJ1-4; maybe TRBD1 (6 bases). Germline V gene lookup returns CDR1 SEHNR and CDR2 FQNEAQ (reference sequence). This CDR3 has 15 amino acids. Trimming left V 1 base short and J 4 bases short, with 10 bases between. The DNA of the CDR3 is TGTGCCAGCAGCTTAGAGACAGGAGTTAATGAAAAACTGTTTTTT. This encodes CASSLETGVNEKLFF. The entire variable domain, with the rest obtained from reference TRBV7-9 and TRBJ1-4, is as follows: DTGVSQNPRHKITKRGQNVTFRCDPISEHNRLYWYRQTLGQGPEFLTYFQNEAQLEKSRLLSDRFSAERPKGSFSTLEIQRTEQGDSAMYLCASSLETGVNEKLFFGSGTQLSVL.

This clone occurred once. The CDR3 nucleotides read TGTGCCAGCAGTGACACCCTCCGGGCCAACGTCCTGACTTTC. This gives the protein CASSDTLRANVLTF. J is TRBJ2-6 and V is TRBV6-4; no clear D gene. Trimming pared 2 bases from V and 5 bases from J, leaving 7 bases between. Germline V lookup: CDR1 MRHNA, CDR2 SNTAGT. The length of the CDR3 is 14 residues.

The chain combines TRBV5-8 with TRBJ1-2, with TRBD1 identical over 7 bases. With V trimmed by 5 bases and J by 7 bases, 8 bases remained unmatched. The germline V gene has CDR1 SGHTS and CDR2 YDEGEE. This CDR3 spans 13 amino acids. CDR3 nucleotides: TGTGCCAGCAGAAATAGAGGGGGCAGTGGCTACACCTTC. This codes for CASRNRGGSGYTF.

This clone was found a few times. This chain connects TRBV6-6 to TRBJ1-5, with D unresolved. Germline V gene data show CDR1 as MNHNY and CDR2 as SVGAGI (reference sequence). The CDR3 loop spans 12 amino acids. Trimming cost V 0 bases and J 7 bases, with 4 bases left between them. The CDR3, as DNA: TGTGCCAGCAGTTACTCGAGCCAGCCCCAGCATTTT. This gives the protein CASSYSSQPQHF.

The V call is TRBV5-4, the J call TRBJ2-7, with D uncertain. The CDR3 has 12 amino acids. The V end was cut by 4 bases, the J end by 3 bases, with 8 bases between. The germline V gene encodes CDR1 SGHNT and CDR2 YYREEE (reference sequence). CDR3 amino acids: CASSMNGYEQYF. Written as DNA, the CDR3 is TGTGCCAGCAGCATGAATGGCTACGAGCAGTACTTC. Based on the CDR3 plus reference TRBV5-4 and TRBJ2-7, the full variable domain is ETGVTQSPTHLIKTRGQQVTLRCSSQSGHNTVSWYQQALGQGPQFIFQYYREEENGRGNFPPRFSGLQFPNYSSELNVNALELDDSALYLCASSMNGYEQYFGPGTRLTVT.

DNA for the CDR3: TGTGCCAGCACTATATTGGATTCACCCCTCCACTTT. Protein product: CASTILDSPLHF. The rearrangement joins TRBV12-3 or TRBV12-4 to TRBJ1-6; D is unclear. The CDR3 extends over 12 amino acids. Trimming took 7 bases from V and 8 from J, leaving 9 bases between them.

This clone turned up a few times. The rearrangement uses TRBV19 and TRBJ1-6; D is unclear. V was cut by 3 bases and J by 9 bases, with 18 bases left in between. The CDR3 extends over 16 amino acids. The germline V gene has CDR1 LNHDA and CDR2 SQIVND (reference sequence). CDR3 DNA sequence: TGTGCCAGTAGTATTGAATGGCAGGCGGCAGGTTCACCCCTCCACTTT. As protein: CASSIEWQAAGSPLHF.

This clone was observed once. The chain combines TRBV5-1 with TRBJ2-3, with a possible D match to TRBD1 (6 bases). The CDR3 length is 14 residues. Trimming shortened V by 5 bases and J by 5 bases, and 15 bases separated the two germline ends. CDR1 and CDR2 from the germline V gene are SGHRS and YFSETQ. The CDR3 DNA is TGCGCCAGCAGTGTGGGGGCCTTAGAAGATACGCAGTATTTT. As protein: CASSVGALEDTQYF.

This clone appeared a few times. The V gene is TRBV4-2, the J gene TRBJ2-5; 16 nucleotides match TRBD2. With 4 bases clipped from V and 5 bases from J, the junction kept 7 bases outside the gene matches. Germline CDR1 is LGHNA and CDR2 is YNFKEQ. This CDR3 is 17 amino acids long. CDR3 protein: CASSPDGTSGRAETQYF. CDR3 bases: TGTGCCAGCAGCCCAGACGGGACTAGCGGGAGGGCGGAGACCCAGTACTTC.

This chain links TRBV6-5 with TRBJ2-3; D uncertain. V lost 0 bases to trimming and J lost 2 bases, with 12 bases between them. The CDR3 contains 16 residues. Germline CDR1 and CDR2: MNHEY and SVGAGI. This CDR3 is CASSYSVSRLTDTQYF. CDR3 in DNA: TGTGCCAGCAGTTACTCGGTGTCGCGCCTCACAGATACGCAGTATTTT.

The chain recombines TRBV4-1 with TRBJ1-5; no definite D call. This CDR3 is 16 amino acids long. With 2 bases removed from V and 4 bases from J, the gap between germline ends came to 15 bases. The germline CDR1 and CDR2 sequences are MGHRA and YSYEKL. The CDR3 bases are TGCGCCAGCAGCCAACTCCAGACGGGGTTGAATCAGCCCCAGCATTTT. Translating it yields CASSQLQTGLNQPQHF.

This sequence joins TRBV12-3 or TRBV12-4 and TRBJ1-5, with D unresolved. Between the trimmed V and J ends, which lost 2 bases and 9 bases, there was a span of 5 bases. The CDR3 has 11 amino acids. The CDR3 nucleotides are TGTGCCAGCAGTTTATCGGGGCCCCAGCATTTT. Protein product: CASSLSGPQHF.

The rearrangement uses TRBV6-1 and TRBJ1-5, with D possibly being TRBD1 (5 bases). V was shortened by 1 base and J by 1 base, with 8 bases between the two germline ends. CDR3 length equals 15 residues. Germline assignment: CDR1 MNHNS and CDR2 SASEGT. CDR3 coding DNA: TGTGCCAGCAGTGAAGGGGGGATGAGCAATCAGCCCCAGCATTTT. Residues: CASSEGGMSNQPQHF.

This clone showed up just once. The rearrangement links TRBV13 to TRBJ2-7, with 11 positions matching TRBD2. CDR1 and CDR2 (germline): PRHDT, FYEKMQ (reference sequence). V dropped 5 bases and J dropped 2; count of bases not matched to a gene: 8. This CDR3 comprises 16 residues. CDR3 residues: CASSLIGSGRAYEQYF. DNA of the CDR3: TGTGCCAGCAGCCTAATCGGTAGCGGGAGGGCCTACGAGCAGTACTTC.

This clone was recorded once. V is TRBV5-1 and J is TRBJ2-2, with TRBD2 identical over 7 bases. With 3 bases clipped from V and 0 bases from J, the junction kept 5 bases outside the gene matches. The CDR3 has 16 residues. The germline V gene encodes CDR1 SGHRS and CDR2 YFSETQ. The CDR3 DNA follows: TGCGCCAGCAGCTCGGGGGGAGACGCGAACACCGGGGAGCTGTTTTTT. Protein product: CASSSGGDANTGELFF.

This chain joins TRBV9 and TRBJ2-1, with 7 bases matching TRBD2. The CDR3 spans 15 residues. Germline CDR1 reads SGDLS; CDR2 reads YYNGEE. Unmatched junction bases numbered 3, after V lost 0 bases and J lost 3 bases. This CDR3 is CASSVGGGGYNEQFF. CDR3 sequence (DNA): TGTGCCAGCAGCGTAGGGGGGGGAGGCTACAATGAGCAGTTCTTC.

V and J are TRBV4-1 and TRBJ2-5; TRBD1 agrees at 10 bases. CDR1 is MGHRA and CDR2 is YSYEKL in the germline V gene. The V segment lost 4 bases and the J segment 3 bases; nucleotides outside the gene matches: 5. This CDR3 spans 15 amino acids. The CDR3 nucleotides are TGCGCCAGCAGCCGGTCCGGGACAGGGGAAGAGACCCAGTACTTC. Translation gives CASSRSGTGEETQYF.

This chain links TRBV18 with TRBJ1-2; weak D call: TRBD1 (5 bases). Germline V CDR1 and CDR2: KGHSH, LQKENI. V lost 1 base, J lost 3 bases, and 12 bases lay in between. The CDR3 sequence is 15 residues long. As DNA, the CDR3 is TGTGCCAGCTCACCACTGGGGGAGTCCTACTATGGCTACACCTTC. This translates into CASSPLGESYYGYTF.

The rearrangement links TRBV5-1 to TRBJ1-2, with TRBD1 matching 7 bases. Germline lookup yields CDR1 SGHRS and CDR2 YFSETQ. The CDR3 has 18 amino acids. Germline trimming cut 1 base from V and 6 bases from J; bases unmatched to any gene: 18. This CDR3 is CASSLSRWDRSRAHGYTF. CDR3 sequence (DNA): TGCGCCAGCAGCTTGAGTCGATGGGACAGATCACGGGCCCATGGCTACACCTTC.

The chain is built from TRBV5-1 and TRBJ2-7; possible D gene TRBD2, 5 bases. CDR3 length equals 15 residues. The V gene's germline CDR1 is SGHRS and CDR2 YFSETQ. Trimming left V 7 bases short and J 0 bases short, with 17 bases between. CDR3 in DNA: TGCGCCAGCGGATCCGGAGGTTCCAGCTCCTACGAGCAGTACTTC. Its protein is CASGSGGSSSYEQYF.

The chain recombines TRBV10-3 with TRBJ2-1; D might be TRBD2 (7 bases). Trimming shortened V by 10 bases and J by 10 bases, and 17 bases separated the two germline ends. Germline V CDR1 and CDR2: ENHRY, SYGVKD. The CDR3 runs 12 residues. The CDR3 sequence: CATNGGGGEQFF. As DNA, the CDR3 is TGTGCCACCAACGGGGGCGGGGGCGAGCAGTTCTTC.

On this clone: A junction end diverges from the germline sequence, so it may reflect a read error. The V call is TRBV5-4, the J call TRBJ1-2; 7 bases line up with TRBD1. Germline V CDR1 and CDR2: SGHNT, YYREEE (reference sequence). This CDR3 contains 13 residues. DNA for the CDR3: TGTGCCAGCAGCTACAGGGGTGTCAATGGCTACATCTTC. It specifies CASSYRGVNGYIF.

The chain links TRBV3-1 (or the pseudogene TRBV3-2) to TRBJ2-1, with TRBD2 matching 16 bases. CDR3 length equals 16 residues. The junction had 6 bases not matched to a gene; V was cut back by 0 bases and J by 13 bases. Germline assignment: CDR1 LGHDT and CDR2 YNNKEL (reference sequence). CDR3: CASSQDVGLAGGLQFF. CDR3 DNA sequence: TGTGCCAGCAGCCAAGATGTGGGACTAGCGGGGGGGCTCCAGTTCTTC.

This clone turned up a few times. The V and J genes are TRBV6-2 or TRBV6-3 and TRBJ2-1, with D uncertain. This CDR3 spans 11 amino acids. Germline V CDR1 and CDR2: MNHEY, SVGEGT. Between the trimmed V and J ends, which lost 3 bases and 6 bases, there was a span of 3 bases. CDR3 amino acids: CASSYTNEQFF. The CDR3, as DNA: TGTGCCAGCAGTTATACCAATGAGCAGTTCTTC.

The V and J genes are TRBV3-1 (or the pseudogene TRBV3-2) and TRBJ2-3, with 10 positions matching TRBD2. CDR3 size: 16 residues. The junction had 4 bases not matched to a gene; V was cut back by 0 bases and J by 4 bases. Germline V CDR1 and CDR2: LGHDT, YNNKEL (reference sequence). The CDR3 coding sequence is TGTGCCAGCAGCCAAGATGGGGGGACTAGCGCAGATACGCAGTATTTT. Translated, it gives CASSQDGGTSADTQYF.

This clone was counted only a few times. The chain carries TRBV5-6 and TRBJ1-2, with 7 bases fitting TRBD1. CDR1 SGHDT and CDR2 YYEEEE come from the germline V gene. The CDR3 contains 13 residues. The trim removed 6 bases at V and 4 bases at J, leaving 6 bases unmatched. CDR3 sequence reads: CASTTRGAYGYTF. The CDR3 DNA reads TGTGCCAGCACCACCAGGGGGGCCTATGGCTACACCTTC.

This chain connects TRBV4-2 to TRBJ2-5; 8 nucleotides agree with TRBD1. The trim removed 5 bases at V and 5 bases at J, leaving 7 bases unmatched. Germline V CDR1 and CDR2: LGHNA, YNFKEQ. CDR3 length equals 14 residues. This CDR3 is CASSLPTGDETQYF. The DNA for the CDR3 is TGTGCCAGCAGCTTACCGACAGGGGACGAGACCCAGTACTTC.

The V gene is TRBV5-4, the J gene TRBJ1-4; D not certain. The CDR3 totals 14 residues. CDR1 SGHNT and CDR2 YYREEE come from the germline V gene (reference sequence). The V gene lost 0 bases and the J gene lost 8 bases, with 11 bases spanning the gap. CDR3 in DNA: TGTGCCAGCAGCTTGGACCCGGGAGGGGAAAAACTGTTTTTT. Translating it yields CASSLDPGGEKLFF.